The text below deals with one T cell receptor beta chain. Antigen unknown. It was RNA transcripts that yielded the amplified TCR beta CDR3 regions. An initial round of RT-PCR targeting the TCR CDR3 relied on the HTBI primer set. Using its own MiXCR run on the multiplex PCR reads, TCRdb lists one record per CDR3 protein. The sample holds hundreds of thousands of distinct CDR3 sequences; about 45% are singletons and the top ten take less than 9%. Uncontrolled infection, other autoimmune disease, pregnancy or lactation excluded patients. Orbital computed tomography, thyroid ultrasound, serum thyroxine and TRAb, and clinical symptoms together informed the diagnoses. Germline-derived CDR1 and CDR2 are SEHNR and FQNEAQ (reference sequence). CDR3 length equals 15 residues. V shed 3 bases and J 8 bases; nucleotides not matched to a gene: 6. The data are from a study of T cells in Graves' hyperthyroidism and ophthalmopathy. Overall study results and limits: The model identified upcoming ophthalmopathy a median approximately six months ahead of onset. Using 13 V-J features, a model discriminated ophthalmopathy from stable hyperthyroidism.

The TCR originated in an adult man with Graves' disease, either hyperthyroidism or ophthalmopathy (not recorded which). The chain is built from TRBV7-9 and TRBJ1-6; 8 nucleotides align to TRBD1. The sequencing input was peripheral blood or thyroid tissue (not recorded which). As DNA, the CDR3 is TGTGCCAGCAGCTTGACAGGGGACAGTTATTCACCCCTCCACTTT. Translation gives CASSLTGDSYSPLHF.